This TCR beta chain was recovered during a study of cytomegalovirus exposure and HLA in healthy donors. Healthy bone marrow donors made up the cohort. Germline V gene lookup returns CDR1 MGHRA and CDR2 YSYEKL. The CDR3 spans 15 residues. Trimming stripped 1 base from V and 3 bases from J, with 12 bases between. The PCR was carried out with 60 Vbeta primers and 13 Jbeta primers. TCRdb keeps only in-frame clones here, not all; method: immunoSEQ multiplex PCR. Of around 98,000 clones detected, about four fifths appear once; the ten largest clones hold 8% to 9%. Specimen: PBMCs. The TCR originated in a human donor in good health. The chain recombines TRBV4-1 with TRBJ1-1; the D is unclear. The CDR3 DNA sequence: TGCGCCAGCAGCCAAGGGGAGCAGACTTACACTGAAGCTTTCTTT. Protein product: CASSQGEQTYTEAFF.